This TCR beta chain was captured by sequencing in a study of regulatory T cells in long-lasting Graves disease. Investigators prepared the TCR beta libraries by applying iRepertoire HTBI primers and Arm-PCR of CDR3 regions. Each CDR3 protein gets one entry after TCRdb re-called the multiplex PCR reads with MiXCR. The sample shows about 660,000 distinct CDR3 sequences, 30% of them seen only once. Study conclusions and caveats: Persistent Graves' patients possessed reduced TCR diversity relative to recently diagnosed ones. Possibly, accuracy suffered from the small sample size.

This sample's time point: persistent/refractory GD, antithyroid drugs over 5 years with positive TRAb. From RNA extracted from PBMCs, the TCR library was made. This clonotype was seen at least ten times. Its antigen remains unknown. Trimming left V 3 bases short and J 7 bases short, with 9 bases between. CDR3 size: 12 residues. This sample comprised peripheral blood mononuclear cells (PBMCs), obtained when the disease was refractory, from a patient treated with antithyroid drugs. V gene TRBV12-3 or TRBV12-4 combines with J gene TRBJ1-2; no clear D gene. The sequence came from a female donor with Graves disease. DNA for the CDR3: TGTGCCAGCAGTTTCGCGGCAAGTGGCTACACCTTC. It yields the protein CASSFAASGYTF.